The clone carrying this T cell receptor (beta chain) came up once. Researchers sorted participants into cohorts using their self-reported clinical history. Exposed volunteers were people who met a COVID-19 case within 2 weeks before study entry. As handled by the study authors: It was from reference gene primer amplification that nucleated cell counts were estimated. Clones were read by immunoSEQ multiplex PCR, and TCRdb kept only the in-frame ones, dropping some. V and J calls plus clone size are reproduced from that table; the DNA served to infer D and trimming. The table lists some 290,000 clones, 90% of them singletons, with around 3.9% in the top ten. V shed 11 bases and J shed 2 bases, with 15 bases lying between them. Germline V CDR1 and CDR2: ENHRY, SYGVKD. The CDR3 consists of 13 residues. The data stem from a study of blood T cell repertoires in COVID-19. Study overall: From the United States, Italy and Spain came samples of acute and convalescent COVID-19.

The rearrangement joins TRBV10-3 to TRBJ1-2, with a possible D match to TRBD1 (6 bases). Source material: PBMCs or T cells enriched from blood (not recorded which). The sequence was collected from a woman in her 30s who had been exposed to COVID-19. Here the CDR3 reads CASLAQGNYGYTF. For the CDR3, the DNA is TGTGCCTCACTCGCACAGGGAAACTATGGCTACACCTTC.